This T cell receptor beta chain appears in the sequencing data of a study of cytomegalovirus exposure and HLA in healthy donors. Generated by immunoSEQ multiplex PCR, the TCRdb table keeps only in-frame clones and is missing some. Among over 70,000 clones listed, roughly 89% were seen once. The receptor's source is a woman younger than 35 in good health and CMV-seropositive. Input material: PBMCs.

This chain's CDR3 is CASSPRDSPRTEAFF. CDR3 DNA: TGTGCCAGCAGCCCTCGGGACTCCCCGCGCACTGAAGCTTTCTTT. The V gene is TRBV9, the J gene TRBJ1-1; possible D gene TRBD1, 5 bases. Germline lookup yields CDR1 SGDLS and CDR2 YYNGEE. CDR3 size: 15 residues. Between the trimmed V and J ends, which lost 4 bases and 4 bases, there was a span of 17 bases.